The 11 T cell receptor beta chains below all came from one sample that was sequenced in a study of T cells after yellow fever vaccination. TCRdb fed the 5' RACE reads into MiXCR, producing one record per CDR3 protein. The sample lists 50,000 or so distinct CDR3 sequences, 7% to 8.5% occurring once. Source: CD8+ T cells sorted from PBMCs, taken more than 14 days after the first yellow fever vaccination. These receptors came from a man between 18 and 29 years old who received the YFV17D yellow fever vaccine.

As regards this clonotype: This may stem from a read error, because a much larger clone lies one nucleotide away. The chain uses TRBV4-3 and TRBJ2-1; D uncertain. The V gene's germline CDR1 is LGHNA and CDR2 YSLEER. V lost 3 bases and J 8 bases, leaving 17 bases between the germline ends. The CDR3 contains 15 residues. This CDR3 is CASSHDRIVLDEQFF. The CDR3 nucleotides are TGCGCCAGCAGCCATGATCGGATAGTCCTCGATGAGCAGTTCTTC.

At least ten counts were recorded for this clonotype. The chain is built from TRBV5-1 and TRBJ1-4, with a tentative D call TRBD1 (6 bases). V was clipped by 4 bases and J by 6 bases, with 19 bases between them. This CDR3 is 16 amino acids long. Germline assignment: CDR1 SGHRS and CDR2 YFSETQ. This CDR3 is CASSLYFRGDYEKLFF. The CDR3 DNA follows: TGCGCCAGCAGCCTTTATTTCAGGGGTGACTATGAAAAACTGTTTTTT.

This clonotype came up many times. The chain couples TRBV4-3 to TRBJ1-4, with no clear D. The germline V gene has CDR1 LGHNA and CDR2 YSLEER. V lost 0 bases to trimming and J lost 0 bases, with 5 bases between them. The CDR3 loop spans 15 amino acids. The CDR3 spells CASSQDGATNEKLFF. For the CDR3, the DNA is TGCGCCAGCAGCCAAGATGGGGCAACTAATGAAAAACTGTTTTTT.

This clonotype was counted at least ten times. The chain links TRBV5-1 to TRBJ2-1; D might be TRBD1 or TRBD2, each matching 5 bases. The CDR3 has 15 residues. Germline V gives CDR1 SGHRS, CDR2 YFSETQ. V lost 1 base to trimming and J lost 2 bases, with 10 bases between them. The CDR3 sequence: CASSLLGGAYNEQFF. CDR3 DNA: TGCGCCAGCAGCTTGCTTGGGGGTGCCTACAATGAGCAGTTCTTC. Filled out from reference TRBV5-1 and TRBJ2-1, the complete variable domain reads KAGVTQTPRYLIKTRGQQVTLSCSPISGHRSVSWYQQTPGQGLQFLFEYFSETQRNKGNFPGRFSGRQFSNSRSEMNVSTLELGDSALYLCASSLLGGAYNEQFFGPGTRLTVL.

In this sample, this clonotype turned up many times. The CDR3 nucleotides read TGCGCCAGCAGCCAAGGGGGAGCCAACTCCTACGAGCAGTACTTC. Protein product: CASSQGGANSYEQYF. This chain joins TRBV4-1 and TRBJ2-7, with D possibly TRBD2 on 5 matching bases. V was cut by 1 base and J by 0 bases, with 10 bases left in between. CDR1 and CDR2 from the germline V gene are MGHRA and YSYEKL. The CDR3 covers 15 residues.

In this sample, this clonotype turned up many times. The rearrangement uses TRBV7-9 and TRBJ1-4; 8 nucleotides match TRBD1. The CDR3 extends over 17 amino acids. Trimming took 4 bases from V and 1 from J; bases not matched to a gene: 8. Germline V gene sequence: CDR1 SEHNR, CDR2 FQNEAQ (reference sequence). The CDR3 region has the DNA TGTGCCAGCAGCTCGAGACAGGGGAGACAAACTAATGAAAAACTGTTTTTT. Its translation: CASSSRQGRQTNEKLFF.

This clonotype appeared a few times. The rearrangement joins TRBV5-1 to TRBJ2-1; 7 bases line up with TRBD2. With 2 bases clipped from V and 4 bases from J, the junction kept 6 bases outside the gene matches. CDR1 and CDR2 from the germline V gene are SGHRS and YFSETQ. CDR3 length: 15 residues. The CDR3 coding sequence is TGCGCCAGCAGCTTAGAAGGCGGGAGATACAATGAGCAGTTCTTC. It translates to CASSLEGGRYNEQFF.

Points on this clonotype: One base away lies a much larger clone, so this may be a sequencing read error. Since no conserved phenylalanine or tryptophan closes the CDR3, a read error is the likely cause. As DNA, the CDR3 is TGTGCCAGCAGCTTGGATGGGGGAGGCACAGATACGCAGTATTCT. Its protein product is CASSLDGGGTDTQYS. The V gene is TRBV5-6, the J gene TRBJ2-3; D is tentatively TRBD1 or TRBD2 (5 bases each). This CDR3 is built from 15 residues. Germline V gene lookup returns CDR1 SGHDT and CDR2 YYEEEE. Trimming cost V 0 bases and J 1 base, with 9 bases left between them.

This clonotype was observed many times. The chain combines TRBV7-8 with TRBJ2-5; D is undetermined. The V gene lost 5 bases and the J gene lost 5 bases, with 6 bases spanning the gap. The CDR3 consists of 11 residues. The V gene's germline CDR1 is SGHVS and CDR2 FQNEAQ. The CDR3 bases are TGTGCCAGCAGCCTGAGCGAGACCCAGTACTTC. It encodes CASSLSETQYF.

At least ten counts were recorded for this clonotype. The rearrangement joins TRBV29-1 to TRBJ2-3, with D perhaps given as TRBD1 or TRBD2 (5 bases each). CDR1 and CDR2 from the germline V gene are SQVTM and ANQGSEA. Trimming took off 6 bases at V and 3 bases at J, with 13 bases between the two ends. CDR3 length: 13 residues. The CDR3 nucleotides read TGCAGCGTGCCGAGGGGAGAGACAGATACGCAGTATTTT. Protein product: CSVPRGETDTQYF.

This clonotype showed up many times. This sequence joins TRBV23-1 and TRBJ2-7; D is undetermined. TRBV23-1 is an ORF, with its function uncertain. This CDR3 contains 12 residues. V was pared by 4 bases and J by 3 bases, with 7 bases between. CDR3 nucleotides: TGCGCCAGCAGTCGCCGCGTCTACGAGCAGTACGTC. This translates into CASSRRVYEQYV.